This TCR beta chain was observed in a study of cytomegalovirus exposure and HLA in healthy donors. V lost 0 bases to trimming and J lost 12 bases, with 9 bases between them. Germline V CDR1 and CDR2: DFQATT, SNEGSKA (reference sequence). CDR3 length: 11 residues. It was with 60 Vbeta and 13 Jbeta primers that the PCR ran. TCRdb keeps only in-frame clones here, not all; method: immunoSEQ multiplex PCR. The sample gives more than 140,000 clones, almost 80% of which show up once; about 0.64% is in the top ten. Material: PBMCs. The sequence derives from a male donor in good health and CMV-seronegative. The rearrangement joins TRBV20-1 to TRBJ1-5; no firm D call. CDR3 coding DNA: TGCAGTGCTAGAGATCAGGTAAACCAGCATTTT. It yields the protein CSARDQVNQHF.